This is a list of T cell receptor beta chains from one sample in a study of cytomegalovirus exposure and HLA in healthy donors. Assay: immunoSEQ multiplex PCR; the TCRdb copy retains only in-frame clones and omits some. The sample records about 200,000 clones, about 88% being singletons. Sequenced: PBMCs. The source is a woman in her twenties or thirties in good health and CMV-seronegative. Each CDR3 is given with its conserved first and last residue. Fields, in order: CDR3 DNA, CDR3 protein, D gene, V gene, J gene, clone size. D genes are given only for firm matches. Rows may omit the clone size; those that give it use once, few, many or a size class.

cdr3_nt: TGTGCCACCAGCAGAGTGTTTGAGACAGGGGGCCATGAGCAGTTCTTC
cdr3_aa: CATSRVFETGGHEQFF
d_call: TRBD1
v_call: TRBV15
j_call: TRBJ2-1
clone_size: .

cdr3_nt: TGTGCCGGACGGACAGGGGGCTCCTACGAGCAGTACTTC
cdr3_aa: CAGRTGGSYEQYF
d_call: TRBD1
v_call: TRBV30
j_call: TRBJ2-7
clone_size: .

cdr3_nt: TGTGCCAGCAGCTTATATCGGACAGTCGGCACCGGGGAGCTGTTTTTT
cdr3_aa: CASSLYRTVGTGELFF
d_call: .
v_call: TRBV7-2
j_call: TRBJ2-2
clone_size: few

cdr3_nt: TGTGCCAGCAGGAAACTAGCGGGGGGTCAAGAGACCCAGTACTTC
cdr3_aa: CASRKLAGGQETQYF
d_call: TRBD2
v_call: TRBV2
j_call: TRBJ2-5
clone_size: .

cdr3_nt: TGCGCCAGCAGCCCGCAAGACAGGGGCCACGAGCAGTACTTC
cdr3_aa: CASSPQDRGHEQYF
d_call: TRBD1
v_call: TRBV4-1
j_call: TRBJ2-7
clone_size: .

cdr3_nt: TGCAGCATTGGAGAGGGGGCCCCAGATACGCAGTATTTT
cdr3_aa: CSIGEGAPDTQYF
d_call: TRBD1
v_call: TRBV29-1
j_call: TRBJ2-3
clone_size: .

cdr3_nt: TGTGCCAGCAGCCAGAGGTCCGTCGACACCATATATTTT
cdr3_aa: CASSQRSVDTIYF
d_call: .
v_call: TRBV6-5
j_call: TRBJ1-3
clone_size: .

cdr3_nt: TGCGCCAGCAGCTTTCAGGGGGCGAGGGAGGAGACCCAGTACTTC
cdr3_aa: CASSFQGAREETQYF
d_call: TRBD1
v_call: TRBV5-1
j_call: TRBJ2-5
clone_size: .

cdr3_nt: TGTGCCAGCAGCTCCCTCGGAAACGAGGTGAACATTCAGTACTTC
cdr3_aa: CASSSLGNEVNIQYF
d_call: .
v_call: TRBV5-4
j_call: TRBJ2-4
clone_size: .

cdr3_nt: TGTGCCAGTAGTATAGTGGGTGGGGGGGCAGGTAGTGAGCAGTTCTTC
cdr3_aa: CASSIVGGGAGSEQFF
d_call: .
v_call: TRBV19
j_call: TRBJ2-1
clone_size: .

cdr3_nt: TGTGCCAGCAGCTCCCGGTATGAAGAGGGAAGGCGAGCCTACGAGCAGTACTTC
cdr3_aa: CASSSRYEEGRRAYEQYF
d_call: .
v_call: TRBV7-9
j_call: TRBJ2-7
clone_size: .

cdr3_nt: TGTGCCAGCAGCTTACTCACCGGGGAGCTGTTTTTT
cdr3_aa: CASSLLTGELFF
d_call: .
v_call: TRBV7-3
j_call: TRBJ2-2
clone_size: .

cdr3_nt: TGTGCCAGCAGCTTGGACAAATCCTACGAGCAGTACTTC
cdr3_aa: CASSLDKSYEQYF
d_call: .
v_call: TRBV5-4
j_call: TRBJ2-7
clone_size: .

cdr3_nt: TGCGCCAGCAGTCAAGAAAACTCGGTGGAGACCCAGTACTTC
cdr3_aa: CASSQENSVETQYF
d_call: .
v_call: TRBV4-1
j_call: TRBJ2-5
clone_size: once

cdr3_nt: TGCGCCAGCAGCTCACGACTAGCGGAGAGGGCAGATACGCAGTATTTT
cdr3_aa: CASSSRLAERADTQYF
d_call: TRBD2
v_call: TRBV5-1
j_call: TRBJ2-3
clone_size: .

cdr3_nt: TGTGCCAGCTTTAGCGGGATCGACAATGAGCAGTTCTTC
cdr3_aa: CASFSGIDNEQFF
d_call: TRBD2
v_call: TRBV27
j_call: TRBJ2-1
clone_size: once

cdr3_nt: TGTGCCAGCGCCCGAGAGGGACATGACAATGAGCAGTTCTTC
cdr3_aa: CASAREGHDNEQFF
d_call: .
v_call: TRBV9
j_call: TRBJ2-1
clone_size: few